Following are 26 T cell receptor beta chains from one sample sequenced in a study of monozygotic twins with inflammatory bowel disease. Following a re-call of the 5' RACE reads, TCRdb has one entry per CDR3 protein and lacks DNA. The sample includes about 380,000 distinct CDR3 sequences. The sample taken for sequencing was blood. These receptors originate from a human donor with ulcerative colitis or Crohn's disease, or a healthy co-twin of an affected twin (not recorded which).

The CDR3 here is CASSLSGQGPYGYTF. This sequence joins TRBV27 and TRBJ1-2; the TCRdb call, TRBD1, lacks DNA for checking. Germline-derived CDR1 and CDR2 are MNHEY and SMNVEV (reference sequence). This CDR3 comprises 15 residues.

This CDR3 is CASSFPRGDTDTQYF. The chain couples TRBV5-1 to TRBJ2-3; the D call from TCRdb, TRBD2, cannot be confirmed without DNA. CDR3 length equals 15 residues. Germline assignment: CDR1 SGHRS and CDR2 YFSETQ.

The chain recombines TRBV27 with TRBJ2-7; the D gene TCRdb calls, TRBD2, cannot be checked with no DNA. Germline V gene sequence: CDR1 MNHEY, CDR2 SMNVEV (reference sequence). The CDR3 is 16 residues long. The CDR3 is CASSLTAAGPGYEQYF.

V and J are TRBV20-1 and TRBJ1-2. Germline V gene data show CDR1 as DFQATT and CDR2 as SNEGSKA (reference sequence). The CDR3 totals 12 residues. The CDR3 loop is CSAASASYGYTF.

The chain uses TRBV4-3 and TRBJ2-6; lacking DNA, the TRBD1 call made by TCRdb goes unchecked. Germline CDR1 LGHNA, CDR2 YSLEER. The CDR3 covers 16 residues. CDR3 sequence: CASSQIGRAGANVLTF.

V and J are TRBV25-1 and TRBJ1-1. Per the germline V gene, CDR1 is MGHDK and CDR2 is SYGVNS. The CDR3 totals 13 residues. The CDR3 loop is CASSGFSGTEAFF.

This chain's CDR3 is CASSPPGQGLGEQYF. This chain uses TRBV4-2 with TRBJ2-7; TCRdb indicates TRBD1, and absent DNA this call remains unverified. Germline V lookup: CDR1 LGHNA, CDR2 YNFKEQ. The CDR3 covers 15 residues.

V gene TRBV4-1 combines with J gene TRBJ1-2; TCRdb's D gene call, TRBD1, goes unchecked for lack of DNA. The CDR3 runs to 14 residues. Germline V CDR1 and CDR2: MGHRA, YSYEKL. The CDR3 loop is CASSHTPQGNGYTF.

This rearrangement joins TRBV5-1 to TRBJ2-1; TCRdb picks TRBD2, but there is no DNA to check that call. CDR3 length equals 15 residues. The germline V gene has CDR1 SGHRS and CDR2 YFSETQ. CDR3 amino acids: CASSLGQRAYNEQFF.

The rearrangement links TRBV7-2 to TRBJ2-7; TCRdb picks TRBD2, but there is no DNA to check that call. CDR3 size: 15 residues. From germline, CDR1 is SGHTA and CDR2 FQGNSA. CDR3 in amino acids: CASSRRTSENYEQYF. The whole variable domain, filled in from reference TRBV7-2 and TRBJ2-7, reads GAGVSQSPSNKVTEKGKDVELRCDPISGHTALYWYRQSLGQGLEFLIYFQGNSAPDKSGLPSDRFSAERTGGSVSTLTIQRTQQEDSAVYLCASSRRTSENYEQYFGPGTRLTVT.

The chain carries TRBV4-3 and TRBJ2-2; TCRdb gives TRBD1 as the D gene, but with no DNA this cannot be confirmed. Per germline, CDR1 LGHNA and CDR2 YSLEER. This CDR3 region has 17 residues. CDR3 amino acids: CASSQDRTGGVTGELFF.

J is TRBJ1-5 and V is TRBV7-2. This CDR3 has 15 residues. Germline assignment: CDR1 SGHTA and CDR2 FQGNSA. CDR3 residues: CASSFVGRRNQPQHF.

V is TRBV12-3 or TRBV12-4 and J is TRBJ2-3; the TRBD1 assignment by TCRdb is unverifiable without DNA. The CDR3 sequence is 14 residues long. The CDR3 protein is CASSPWPGTDTQYF.

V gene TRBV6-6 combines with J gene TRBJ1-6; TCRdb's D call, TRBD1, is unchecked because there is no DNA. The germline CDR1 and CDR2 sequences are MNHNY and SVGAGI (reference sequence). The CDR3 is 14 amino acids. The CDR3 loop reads CASSPGRIASPLHF.

CDR3 amino acids: CASSLIVTGGTGELFF. The rearrangement joins TRBV5-5 to TRBJ2-2; there is no DNA to check the TCRdb D call of TRBD1. This CDR3 has 16 amino acids. Germline V gene data show CDR1 as SGHKS and CDR2 as YYEKEE (reference sequence).

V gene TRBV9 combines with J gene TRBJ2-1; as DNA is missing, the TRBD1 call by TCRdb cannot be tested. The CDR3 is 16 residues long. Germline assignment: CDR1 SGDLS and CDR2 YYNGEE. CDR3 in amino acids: CASSVDGGSSYNEQFF. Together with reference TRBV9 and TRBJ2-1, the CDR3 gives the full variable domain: DSGVTQTPKHLITATGQRVTLRCSPRSGDLSVYWYQQSLDQGLQFLIQYYNGEERAKGNILERFSAQQFPDLHSELNLSSLELGDSALYFCASSVDGGSSYNEQFFGPGTRLTVL.

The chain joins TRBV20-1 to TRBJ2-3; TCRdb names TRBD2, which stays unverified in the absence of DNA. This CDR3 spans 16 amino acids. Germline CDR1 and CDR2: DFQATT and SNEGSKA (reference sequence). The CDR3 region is CSARVWTSGLTDTQYF.

CDR3 sequence: CASSLWGHEQYF. V and J are TRBV28 and TRBJ2-7. The CDR3 has 12 amino acids. Germline CDR1 MDHEN, CDR2 SYDVKM.

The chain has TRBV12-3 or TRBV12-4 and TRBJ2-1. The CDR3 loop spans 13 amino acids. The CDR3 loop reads CASTVGMDNEQFF.

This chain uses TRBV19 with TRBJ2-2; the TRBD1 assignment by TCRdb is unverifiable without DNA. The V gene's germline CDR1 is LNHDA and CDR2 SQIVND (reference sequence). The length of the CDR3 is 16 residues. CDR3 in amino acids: CASSSPDRGYTGELFF.

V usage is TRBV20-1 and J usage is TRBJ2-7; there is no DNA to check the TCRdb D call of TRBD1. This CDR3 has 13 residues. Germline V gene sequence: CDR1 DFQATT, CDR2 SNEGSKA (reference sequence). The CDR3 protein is CSARTGYSYEQYF.

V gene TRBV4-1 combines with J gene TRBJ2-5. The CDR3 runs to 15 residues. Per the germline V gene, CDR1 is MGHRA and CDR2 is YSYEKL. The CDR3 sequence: CASSQVGGDPETQYF.

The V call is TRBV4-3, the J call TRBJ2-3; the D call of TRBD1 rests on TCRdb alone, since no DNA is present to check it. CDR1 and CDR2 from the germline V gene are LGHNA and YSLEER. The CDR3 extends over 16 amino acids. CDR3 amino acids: CASSQAGTGMADTQYF.

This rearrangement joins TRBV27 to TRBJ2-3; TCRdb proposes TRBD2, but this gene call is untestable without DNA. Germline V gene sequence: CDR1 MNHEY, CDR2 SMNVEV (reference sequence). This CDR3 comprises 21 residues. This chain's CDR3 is CASSTRYGGLAGGLGTDTQYF.

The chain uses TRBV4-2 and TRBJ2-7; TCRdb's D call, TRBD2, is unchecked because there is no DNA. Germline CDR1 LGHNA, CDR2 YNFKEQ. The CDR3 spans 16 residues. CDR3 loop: CASTQVGAGGLYEQYF.

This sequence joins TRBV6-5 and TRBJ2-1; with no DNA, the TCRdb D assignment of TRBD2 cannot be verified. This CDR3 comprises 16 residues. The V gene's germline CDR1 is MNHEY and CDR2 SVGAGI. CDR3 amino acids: CASSSTSGGALHEQFF.